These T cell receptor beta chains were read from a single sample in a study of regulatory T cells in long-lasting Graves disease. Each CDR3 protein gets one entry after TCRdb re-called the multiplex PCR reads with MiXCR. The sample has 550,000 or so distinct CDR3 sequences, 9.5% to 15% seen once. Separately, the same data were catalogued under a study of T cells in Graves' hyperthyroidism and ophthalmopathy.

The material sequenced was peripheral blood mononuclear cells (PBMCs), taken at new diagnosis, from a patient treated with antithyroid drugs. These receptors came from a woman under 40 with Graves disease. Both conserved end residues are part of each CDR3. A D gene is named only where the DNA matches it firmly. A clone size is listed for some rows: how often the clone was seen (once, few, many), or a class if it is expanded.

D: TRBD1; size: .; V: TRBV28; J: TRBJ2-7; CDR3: CASRPRLRQGAYEQYF; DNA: TGTGCCAGCAGGCCTCGTCTCCGACAGGGGGCCTACGAGCAGTACTTC
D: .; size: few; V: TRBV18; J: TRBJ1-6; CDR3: CASSPFRISPLHF; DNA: TGTGCCAGCTCACCATTTAGGATTTCACCCCTCCACTTT
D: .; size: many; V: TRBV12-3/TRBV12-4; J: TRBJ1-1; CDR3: CASSLWPSNTEAFF; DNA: TGTGCCAGCAGTTTGTGGCCGTCGAACACTGAAGCTTTCTTT
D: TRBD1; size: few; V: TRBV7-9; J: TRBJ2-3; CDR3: CASSWGQLNTDTQYF; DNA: TGTGCCAGCAGCTGGGGACAGCTAAACACAGATACGCAGTATTTT
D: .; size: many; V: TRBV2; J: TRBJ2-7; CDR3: CASSYIYEQYF; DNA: TGTGCCAGCAGCTACATCTACGAGCAGTACTTC
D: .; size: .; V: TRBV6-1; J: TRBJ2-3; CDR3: CASRWGADTQYF; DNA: TGTGCCAGCAGATGGGGGGCAGATACGCAGTATTTT
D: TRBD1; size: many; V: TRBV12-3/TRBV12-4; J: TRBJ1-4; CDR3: CASSLVPTGKLFF; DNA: TGTGCCAGCAGTTTAGTACCGACAGGGAAACTGTTTTTT
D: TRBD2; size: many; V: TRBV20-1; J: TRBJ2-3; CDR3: CSATSGNTDTQYF; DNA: TGCAGTGCTACTAGCGGGAACACAGATACGCAGTATTTT
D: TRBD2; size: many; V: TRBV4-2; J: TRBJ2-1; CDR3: CASSQIGLAKNNEQFF; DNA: TGTGCCAGCAGCCAGATCGGACTAGCGAAAAACAATGAGCAGTTCTTC
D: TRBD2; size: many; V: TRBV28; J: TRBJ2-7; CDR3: CASSQAIAGGLYEQYF; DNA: TGTGCCAGCAGCCAGGCGATAGCGGGAGGGCTTTACGAGCAGTACTTC
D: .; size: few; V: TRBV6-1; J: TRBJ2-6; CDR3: CASRDRGAGSGANVLTF; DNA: TGTGCCAGCAGGGACCGAGGGGCCGGTTCTGGGGCCAACGTCCTGACTTTC
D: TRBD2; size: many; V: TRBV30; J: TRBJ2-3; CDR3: CACTKRGVTDTQYF; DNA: TGTGCCTGTACAAAGCGGGGCGTTACAGATACGCAGTATTTT
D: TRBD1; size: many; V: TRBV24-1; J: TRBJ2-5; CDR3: CATSDSLPGQGAAWRNPQYF; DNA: TGTGCCACCAGTGATTCACTTCCGGGACAGGGGGCTGCCTGGAGAAACCCCCAGTACTTC
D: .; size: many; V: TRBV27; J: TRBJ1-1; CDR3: CASRRFALNTEAFF; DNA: TGTGCCAGCAGGCGGTTCGCTTTGAACACTGAAGCTTTCTTT
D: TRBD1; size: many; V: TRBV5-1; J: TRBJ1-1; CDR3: CASSSQGGVTEAFF; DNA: TGCGCCAGCAGTTCGCAGGGGGGGGTGACTGAAGCTTTCTTT